Given below is one T cell receptor beta chain in context. Antigen: not known. The germline CDR1 and CDR2 sequences are MNHEY and SMNVEV (reference sequence). Trimming shortened V by 0 bases and J by 7 bases, and 10 bases separated the two germline ends. The CDR3 has 14 amino acids. Time point given: week 35, safety follow-up. Vaccinated patients received 300 ug of mutant IDH1 20-mer peptide per dose, with topical imiquimod. The data are from a study of a mutant IDH1 vaccine in newly diagnosed glioma. TCRdb's table, derived via immunoSEQ multiplex PCR, lists solely in-frame clones and lacks some. The sample contains tens of thousands of clones, 81% of which appear only once.

The chain uses TRBV27 and TRBJ2-1; D not certain. The clonotype originates from a woman in her thirties or forties with glioma. Some clones in this sample may be carry-over from other donors' samples. The specimen was PBMCs, collected from a glioma patient whose treatment included an IDH1 peptide vaccine. This CDR3 reads CASSLSINVNEQFF. CDR3 bases: TGTGCCAGCAGTTTATCGATAAACGTTAATGAGCAGTTCTTC.